The 21 T cell receptor beta chains below were found in one sample sequenced in a study of patients and donors after allogeneic stem cell transplantation. TCRdb re-analysed the RT-PCR reads in MiXCR, keeping a single row per CDR3 protein. The top ten hold about 35% of the sample, which has 190,000 or so distinct CDR3 sequences, 40% to 45% seen once. Sequences were obtained from blood, either unsorted or a sorted T cell fraction (not recorded which). The receptors stem from a human donor who was either an allogeneic HSCT recipient or a stem cell or donor lymphocyte infusion donor (not recorded which). It is not recorded whose cells these are; they may come from a transplant donor.

This clonotype came up a few times. This chain joins TRBV7-9 and TRBJ2-5; 11 bases align to TRBD2. CDR1 SEHNR and CDR2 FQNEAQ come from the germline V gene (reference sequence). This CDR3 has 13 residues. V was clipped by 6 bases and J by 4 bases; unmatched bases: 1. The CDR3 DNA sequence: TGTGCCAGCAGACTAGCGGGAGCAGAGACCCAGTACTTC. Translating gives CASRLAGAETQYF.

The J gene is TRBJ1-1, the V gene TRBV7-2; possible D gene TRBD1, 5 bases. CDR3 length: 15 residues. CDR1 SGHTA and CDR2 FQGNSA come from the germline V gene. Trimming cost V 4 bases and J 4 bases, with 16 bases left between them. The CDR3 reads CASSSQGSRGTEAFF. CDR3 sequence (DNA): TGTGCCAGCAGCTCCCAGGGATCCCGGGGCACTGAAGCTTTCTTT.

This clonotype was counted a few times. This chain's CDR3 is CSVDVIEAFF. DNA of the CDR3: TGCAGCGTTGATGTCATTGAAGCTTTCTTT. V and J are TRBV29-1 and TRBJ1-1; no firm D call. V lost 3 bases to trimming and J lost 7 bases, with 6 bases between them. The CDR3 runs to 10 residues. Germline CDR1 SQVTM, CDR2 ANQGSEA.

With respect to this clonotype: A junction boundary mismatches the germline segment, possibly from a read error. The chain is built from TRBV5-1 and TRBJ2-7; D unresolved. The germline CDR1 and CDR2 sequences are SGHRS and YFSETQ. The CDR3 has 13 residues. In nucleotides, the CDR3 is TGCGCCAGCAGCAAGGACCTCTCCTACGAGCATTACTTC. It is translated as CASSKDLSYEHYF.

The chain links TRBV5-6 to TRBJ2-2; 14 nucleotides align to TRBD2. The junction had 5 bases not matched to a gene; V was cut back by 4 bases and J by 6 bases. CDR1 and CDR2 (germline): SGHDT, YYEEEE. The length of the CDR3 is 16 residues. CDR3 protein: CASSPGLAGEPGELFF. DNA for the CDR3: TGTGCCAGCAGCCCGGGACTAGCGGGAGAGCCCGGGGAGCTGTTTTTT.

This chain links TRBV12-3 or TRBV12-4 with TRBJ1-2; 12 positions agree with TRBD1. CDR3 length: 15 residues. The J segment lost 5 bases and the V segment lost 5 bases, leaving 6 bases of the junction unmatched. CDR3 nucleotide sequence: TGTGCCAGCAGTCTAGGGACAGGGGGCACGTATGGCTACACCTTC. Encoded protein: CASSLGTGGTYGYTF.

The chain uses TRBV11-3 and TRBJ2-1, with a tentative D call TRBD2 (5 bases). The V gene's germline CDR1 is SGHNT and CDR2 YENEEA. CDR3 size: 16 residues. Deletions cut 2 bases from V and 2 bases from J, with 13 bases between. The CDR3 DNA reads TGTGCCAGCAGCTTAAACTGGAGCGGTCCCTACAATGAGCAGTTCTTC. Its translation: CASSLNWSGPYNEQFF.

The chain joins TRBV4-2 to TRBJ2-1; D remains ambiguous. CDR3 size: 13 residues. V lost 7 bases to trimming and J lost 5 bases, with 12 bases between them. Looked up from germline, CDR1 is LGHNA and CDR2 is YNFKEQ. In DNA, the CDR3 is TGTGCCAGCATTGGCTCCTCAAACAATGAGCAGTTCTTC. Its translation: CASIGSSNNEQFF.

J is TRBJ1-2 and V is TRBV24-1; 7 nucleotides line up with TRBD1. Trimming removed 4 bases from V and 2 bases from J; junction bases left unmatched: 3. CDR1 and CDR2 from the germline V gene are KGHDR and SFDVKD. This CDR3 comprises 14 residues. The CDR3 DNA reads TGTGCCACCAGTGACCGGGACAGAAACTATGGCTACACCTTC. Protein: CATSDRDRNYGYTF.

The V and J genes are TRBV27 and TRBJ1-1; possible D gene TRBD1, 6 bases. V shed 4 bases and J shed 11 bases, with 20 bases lying between them. In germline, CDR1 is MNHEY, CDR2 SMNVEV (reference sequence). This CDR3 has 14 residues. DNA of the CDR3: TGTGCCAGCAGTTACAACCTCGCACAGGGAAGGGCTTTCTTT. Translation: CASSYNLAQGRAFF.

The chain has TRBV5-1 and TRBJ2-1, with 8 bases that match TRBD2. Germline V gene data show CDR1 as SGHRS and CDR2 as YFSETQ. The V segment lost 7 bases and the J segment 7 bases; nucleotides outside the gene matches: 7. This CDR3 is 13 amino acids long. CDR3 loop: CASGGLVENEQFF. The CDR3 nucleotides read TGCGCCAGCGGGGGACTAGTGGAGAATGAGCAGTTCTTC.

CDR3 nucleotide sequence: TGTGCCACCCTCAGCAGGAGGGGGCGCACAGATACGCAGTATTTT. It is translated as CATLSRRGRTDTQYF. The chain combines TRBV28 with TRBJ2-3; perhaps TRBD1 as D (7 bases). V lost 10 bases and J 1 base, leaving 18 bases between the germline ends. The CDR3 spans 15 residues. The germline CDR1 and CDR2 sequences are MDHEN and SYDVKM. Together with reference TRBV28 and TRBJ2-3, the CDR3 gives the full variable domain: DVKVTQSSRYLVKRTGEKVFLECVQDMDHENMFWYRQDPGLGLRLIYFSYDVKMKEKGDIPEGYSVSREKKERFSLILESASTNQTSMYLCATLSRRGRTDTQYFGPGTRLTVL.

This clonotype was counted a few times. The rearrangement joins TRBV12-3 or TRBV12-4 to TRBJ1-6, with a tentative D call TRBD1 (6 bases). The CDR3 runs to 13 residues. Trimming took 4 bases from V and 14 from J, leaving 15 bases between them. This CDR3 reads CASSSGTTDTLHF. CDR3 bases: TGTGCCAGCAGTTCCGGGACAACCGATACCCTCCACTTT.

The V call is TRBV5-1, the J call TRBJ2-3, with D perhaps given as TRBD1 or TRBD2 (5 bases each). CDR3 length: 14 amino acids. V shed 3 bases and J shed 2 bases, with 10 bases lying between them. CDR1 and CDR2 from the germline V gene are SGHRS and YFSETQ. The CDR3 DNA reads as TGCGCCAGCAGCTCCCAGGGACCCACAGATACGCAGTATTTT. It translates to CASSSQGPTDTQYF.

The chain carries TRBV5-1 and TRBJ2-3, with D possibly being TRBD2 (5 bases). Trimming removed 0 bases from V and 4 bases from J, with 12 bases in between. Germline lookup yields CDR1 SGHRS and CDR2 YFSETQ. CDR3 length: 15 amino acids. In DNA, the CDR3 is TGCGCCAGCAGCTTGGACGGGATTTTCGCAGATACGCAGTATTTT. Protein sequence: CASSLDGIFADTQYF.

The chain recombines TRBV20-1 with TRBJ2-7, with TRBD2 matching 7 bases. Germline V gene lookup returns CDR1 DFQATT and CDR2 SNEGSKA (reference sequence). The V gene end was trimmed by 5 bases and the J gene end by 3 bases; junction bases not matched to a gene: 10. This CDR3 spans 14 amino acids. CDR3 in amino acids: CSADPLAVNYEQYF. CDR3 nucleotides: TGCAGTGCTGACCCCCTAGCGGTTAACTACGAGCAGTACTTC.

In this sample, this clonotype turned up a few times. V and J are TRBV12-3 or TRBV12-4 and TRBJ2-7; no definite D call. There are 12 residues in the CDR3. With 7 bases removed from V and 3 bases from J, the gap between germline ends came to 10 bases. CDR3 amino acids: CASTLGLYEQYF. The CDR3 region has the DNA TGTGCCAGCACCCTCGGGCTCTACGAGCAGTACTTC.

This chain uses TRBV6-2 or TRBV6-3 with TRBJ2-1; D is uncertain. The ends were cut back, 0 bases at V and 3 bases at J, with 6 bases in the middle. This CDR3 is built from 14 residues. Germline V CDR1 and CDR2: MNHEY, SVGEGT. CDR3 region: CASSYSASYNEQFF. For the CDR3, the DNA is TGTGCCAGCAGTTACTCGGCCAGCTACAATGAGCAGTTCTTC.

This clonotype has more than one count but fewer than ten. V usage is TRBV20-1 and J usage is TRBJ1-1, with D possibly TRBD1 on 6 matching bases. CDR1 is DFQATT, CDR2 SNEGSKA, per germline (reference sequence). The CDR3 consists of 14 residues. V lost 5 bases and J 0 bases, leaving 13 bases between the germline ends. This CDR3 is CSAPLTGMNTEAFF. In DNA, the CDR3 is TGCAGTGCTCCCTTGACAGGCATGAACACTGAAGCTTTCTTT.

This clonotype was recorded once. The V call is TRBV6-2 or TRBV6-3, the J call TRBJ2-3, with D unclear. CDR1 and CDR2 (germline): MNHEY, SVGEGT. The V gene lost 2 bases and the J gene lost 2 bases, with 11 bases spanning the gap. This CDR3 has 15 amino acids. The CDR3, as DNA: TGTGCCAGCAGTTACGTGGCAGGATACACAGATACGCAGTATTTT. Amino acid sequence: CASSYVAGYTDTQYF.

This clonotype occurred a few times. V is TRBV3-1 and J is TRBJ1-3; D call uncertain. The germline V gene encodes CDR1 LGHDT and CDR2 YNNKEL (reference sequence). Trimming cost V 2 bases and J 2 bases, with 10 bases left between them. The CDR3 is made up of 15 amino acids. The CDR3 here is CASSQQVVAGNTIYF. For the CDR3, the DNA is TGTGCCAGCAGCCAACAGGTGGTAGCTGGAAACACCATATATTTT. Supplemented by reference TRBV3-1 and TRBJ1-3, the full variable domain reads DTAVSQTPKYLVTQMGNDKSIKCEQNLGHDTMYWYKQDSKKFLKIMFSYNNKELIINETVPNRFSPKSPDKAHLNLHINSLELGDSAVYFCASSQQVVAGNTIYFGEGSWLTVV.